These 22 T cell receptor beta chains were sequenced from one sample in a study of shared clonotypes between healthy human individuals. Clones were sequenced by immunoSEQ multiplex PCR, and TCRdb holds only the in-frame ones, with some missing. This sample carries around 500,000 clones, around 73% of them seen once, and the ten largest clones take about 11%. Sequenced material: PBMCs. These receptor sequences come from a woman between 40 and 55 years old in good health. Some clones in this sample may be carry-over from other donors' samples.

The genes are TRBV7-2 and TRBJ2-3; 7 nucleotides line up with TRBD2. The CDR3 has 14 amino acids. Germline V gene sequence: CDR1 SGHTA, CDR2 FQGNSA. V lost 8 bases and J lost 2; bases outside the gene matches: 7. In DNA form, the CDR3 reads TGTGCCAGCTCTCCGGGAGGCCTCACAGATACGCAGTATTTT. Its protein is CASSPGGLTDTQYF.

The V and J genes are TRBV29-1 and TRBJ1-3, with 8 bases lining up with TRBD1. J lost 0 bases, V lost 7 bases, and 8 bases had no gene match. Germline-derived CDR1 and CDR2 are SQVTM and ANQGSEA. The CDR3 totals 15 residues. The CDR3, as DNA: TGCAGCGCTGGGGACAGGACGAACTCTGGAAACACCATATATTTT. Translating gives CSAGDRTNSGNTIYF.

This clone was seen only once. The J gene is TRBJ1-3, the V gene TRBV18; no definite D call. This CDR3 is 15 amino acids long. Trimming stripped 3 bases from V and 0 bases from J, with 9 bases between. CDR1 and CDR2 (germline): KGHSH, LQKENI. The CDR3 loop is CASSPRDISGNTIYF. CDR3 nucleotide sequence: TGTGCCAGCTCACCGAGGGATATCTCTGGAAACACCATATATTTT.

This clone was recorded a few times. The rearrangement uses TRBV6-5 and TRBJ2-7; D is ambiguous. The ends were cut back, 8 bases at V and 4 bases at J, with 18 bases in the middle. The CDR3 extends over 14 amino acids. CDR1 MNHEY and CDR2 SVGAGI come from the germline V gene. The CDR3 protein is CASYPPAAPYEQYF. The CDR3 DNA is TGTGCCAGCTATCCCCCGGCCGCCCCGTACGAGCAGTACTTC.

With respect to this clone: One end of the junction varies from germline; a read error may be responsible. The chain joins TRBV7-2 to TRBJ1-2, with TRBD1 as a possible D gene (5 bases). This CDR3 is built from 15 residues. Germline loops: CDR1 SGHTA, CDR2 FQGNSA. The CDR3, as DNA: TGTGCCAGCAGCTTAGGTCCCCAGGGAATGGAGCGCTACACCTTT. Translation gives CASSLGPQGMERYTF. The full variable domain, its missing parts supplied by reference TRBV7-2 and TRBJ1-2, is GAGVSQSPSNKVTEKGKDVELRCDPISGHTALYWYRQSLGQGLEFLIYFQGNSAPDKSGLPSDRFSAERTGGSVSTLTIQRTQQEDSAVYLCASSLGPQGMERYTFGSGTRLTVV.

The rearrangement uses TRBV7-8 and TRBJ1-1; D gene unclear. The germline CDR1 and CDR2 sequences are SGHVS and FQNEAQ. Trimming removed 0 bases from V and 7 bases from J, with 6 bases in between. The CDR3 is 12 amino acids. Here the CDR3 reads CASSLARYEAFF. The DNA for the CDR3 is TGTGCCAGCAGCTTAGCCAGATATGAAGCTTTCTTT.

The chain carries TRBV5-4 and TRBJ2-7; tentatively, D is TRBD1 (6 bases). Trimming removed 0 bases from V and 2 bases from J, with 6 bases in between. Germline loops: CDR1 SGHNT, CDR2 YYREEE (reference sequence). The CDR3 is made up of 13 amino acids. CDR3 residues: CASSLDRAYEQYF. The CDR3, as DNA: TGTGCCAGCAGCTTGGACAGGGCCTACGAGCAGTACTTC.

The chain links TRBV10-3 to TRBJ1-2, with unresolved D. V was shortened by 1 base and J by 7 bases, with 16 bases between the two germline ends. This CDR3 comprises 15 residues. The germline V gene has CDR1 ENHRY and CDR2 SYGVKD. CDR3 bases: TGTGCCATCAGTGAGTATGGCGGACTCCAGAGTGGCTACACCTTC. Protein product: CAISEYGGLQSGYTF.

A word on this clone: A far larger clone is one base from this, pointing to a likely read error. The identical CDR3 is also encoded by other nucleotide sequences in the sample. V usage is TRBV5-1 and J usage is TRBJ2-1, with a weak D call TRBD2 (6 bases). Germline CDR1 SGHRS, CDR2 YFSETQ. This CDR3 has 15 amino acids. V was pared by 0 bases and J by 6 bases, with 13 bases between. The CDR3 is CASSLGLASPNEQFF. In DNA form, the CDR3 reads TGCGCCAGCAGCTTGGGGCTAGCGTCTCCCAATGAGCAGTTCTTC.

V gene TRBV11-3 combines with J gene TRBJ2-5; TRBD2 matches at 8 bases. CDR3 size: 16 residues. The germline V gene encodes CDR1 SGHNT and CDR2 YENEEA. V shed 5 bases and J 1 base; nucleotides not matched to a gene: 9. The CDR3 region is CASSRGIGLAQETQYF. DNA of the CDR3: TGTGCCAGCAGCCGAGGTATTGGACTAGCCCAAGAGACCCAGTACTTC.

The rearrangement links TRBV7-9 to TRBJ2-1; perhaps D is TRBD1 or TRBD2 (5 bases each). This CDR3 is built from 15 residues. Germline assignment: CDR1 SEHNR and CDR2 FQNEAQ (reference sequence). Trimming left V 4 bases short and J 9 bases short, with 19 bases between. The CDR3 coding sequence is TGTGCCAGCAGCTCCACGGGGCCCCATGTTGGTGAGCAGTTCTTC. This sequence encodes CASSSTGPHVGEQFF.

The chain couples TRBV7-3 to TRBJ2-7; D is ambiguous. This CDR3 region has 13 residues. Germline-derived CDR1 and CDR2 are SGHTA and FQGTGA. The V gene lost 0 bases and the J gene lost 5 bases, with 8 bases spanning the gap. CDR3 residues: CASSLTATDEQYF. In DNA form, the CDR3 reads TGTGCCAGCAGCTTAACGGCTACGGACGAGCAGTACTTC.

The chain couples TRBV6-6 to TRBJ2-7; D call uncertain. The germline V and J ends were trimmed by 3 bases and 6 bases, with 6 bases remaining between them. Germline values: CDR1 MNHNY, CDR2 SVGAGI (reference sequence). The CDR3 totals 11 residues. CDR3 sequence: CASSYVSEQYF. CDR3 DNA sequence: TGTGCCAGCAGTTATGTTAGCGAGCAGTACTTC.

The V call is TRBV30, the J call TRBJ1-2; no reliable D call. CDR1 is GTSNPN and CDR2 is SVGIG in the germline V gene (reference sequence). The CDR3 covers 13 residues. With 0 bases removed from V and 5 bases from J, the gap between germline ends came to 10 bases. CDR3 amino acids: CAWSVNSDYGYTF. In DNA form, the CDR3 reads TGTGCCTGGAGTGTAAACAGTGATTATGGCTACACCTTC.

Notes on this clone: A much larger clone lies a single base off, so this may be a read error. The identical CDR3 is also encoded by other nucleotide sequences in the sample. This rearrangement joins TRBV5-4 to TRBJ2-1; D gene ambiguous. The CDR3 extends over 13 amino acids. Germline assignment: CDR1 SGHNT and CDR2 YYREEE (reference sequence). In DNA, the CDR3 is TGCGCCAGCAGCTGGGAATCGTACAATGAGCAGTTCTTC. Protein: CASSWESYNEQFF.

This clone has just one count. The chain is built from TRBV19 and TRBJ2-7; 7 nucleotides match TRBD1. Germline values: CDR1 LNHDA, CDR2 SQIVND (reference sequence). The CDR3 totals 14 residues. The ends lost 4 bases at V and 2 bases at J; junction bases unmatched: 5. The CDR3 reads CASSKGGGTYEQYF. The CDR3 region has the DNA TGTGCCAGTAGTAAAGGGGGCGGTACCTACGAGCAGTACTTC.

The chain couples TRBV7-2 to TRBJ2-5, with D possibly TRBD1 on 5 matching bases. Germline V gene sequence: CDR1 SGHTA, CDR2 FQGNSA. The ends were cut back, 6 bases at V and 2 bases at J, with 16 bases in the middle. This CDR3 is built from 15 residues. The CDR3 DNA reads as TGTGCCAGCAGGGTTGGGGCGTCGCTGCAAGAGACCCAGTACTTC. As protein: CASRVGASLQETQYF.

This chain connects TRBV4-2 to TRBJ1-3; 8 nucleotides line up with TRBD1. This CDR3 is built from 18 residues. Germline V gives CDR1 LGHNA, CDR2 YNFKEQ. V dropped 3 bases and J dropped 0; count of bases not matched to a gene: 10. The CDR3 region is CASSHPRTGLSSGNTIYF. The DNA for the CDR3 is TGTGCCAGCAGCCACCCTAGGACAGGGCTTAGCTCTGGAAACACCATATATTTT.

The chain carries TRBV2 and TRBJ1-2; D uncertain. This CDR3 is 15 amino acids long. Trimming pared 0 bases from V and 7 bases from J, leaving 15 bases between. Germline V gene lookup returns CDR1 SNHLY and CDR2 FYNNEI. As DNA, the CDR3 is TGTGCCAGCAGTGAAGCGCGCCAGGAACGGGGTGGCTACACCTTC. It translates to CASSEARQERGGYTF.

This chain uses TRBV18 with TRBJ2-1, with TRBD2 matching over 10 bases. Germline values: CDR1 KGHSH, CDR2 LQKENI. V was clipped by 2 bases and J by 7 bases; unmatched bases: 11. This CDR3 region has 17 residues. CDR3 bases: TGTGCCAGCTCACCAACCTCTAGCGGGAGTGCGATTAATGAGCAGTTCTTC. Encoded protein: CASSPTSSGSAINEQFF.

The rearrangement links TRBV9 to TRBJ1-2; possibly TRBD1 for D (6 bases). CDR3 length equals 15 residues. Per the germline V gene, CDR1 is SGDLS and CDR2 is YYNGEE. Trimming left V 4 bases short and J 1 base short, with 14 bases between. Here the CDR3 reads CASSLGGAFNYGYTF. The CDR3 DNA follows: TGTGCCAGCAGCCTAGGGGGGGCTTTTAACTATGGCTACACCTTC.

The chain combines TRBV7-3 with TRBJ2-2, with a possible D match to TRBD2 (5 bases). CDR1 is SGHTA and CDR2 is FQGTGA in the germline V gene. V dropped 5 bases and J dropped 6 bases, with 16 bases sitting between them. This CDR3 spans 15 amino acids. CDR3 loop: CASSPGSMGAGELFF. For the CDR3, the DNA is TGTGCCAGCAGCCCCGGGTCAATGGGAGCCGGGGAGCTGTTTTTT.